The rows below give T cell receptor beta chains drawn from one sample of a study of identical twins. TCRdb itself ran the 5' RACE reads through MiXCR, one entry per CDR3 protein. Of about 460,000 distinct CDR3 sequences detected, 13% to 15% appear once; the ten largest clones hold roughly 0.5%. In addition, the sample was reused for a study of yellow fever vaccine responses in identical twins.

Sequencing was carried out using CD4+ T cells sorted from blood. The receptors derive from a woman younger than 30 in good health. The CDR3 runs from the conserved cysteine through the conserved F or W. D genes are given only for firm matches. The listing skips clone size in some rows; elsewhere it reads once, few, many or a size class.

D gene: .
clone size: .
V gene: TRBV27
J gene: TRBJ1-5
CDR3 DNA: TGTGCCAGCAGTTGGCGGGGGGCGAACAATCAGCCCCAGCATTTT
CDR3 protein: CASSWRGANNQPQHF

D gene: TRBD1
clone size: .
V gene: TRBV5-1
J gene: TRBJ2-1
CDR3 DNA: TGCGCCAGCAGCCCAGGGGGCGTGGCGGATGAGCAGTTCTTC
CDR3 protein: CASSPGGVADEQFF

D gene: .
clone size: many
V gene: TRBV12-3/TRBV12-4
J gene: TRBJ1-2
CDR3 DNA: TGTGCCAGCAGTGCTCGCGGGTCCGGAGGCTATGGCTACACCTTC
CDR3 protein: CASSARGSGGYGYTF

D gene: .
clone size: .
V gene: TRBV2
J gene: TRBJ2-1
CDR3 DNA: TGTGCCAGCACTAGGGAGGCGGGACCCTACAATGAGCAGTTCTTC
CDR3 protein: CASTREAGPYNEQFF

D gene: TRBD1
clone size: few
V gene: TRBV12-3/TRBV12-4
J gene: TRBJ1-5
CDR3 DNA: TGTGCCAGCAGTTACCAGGGGGCAAGCAATCAGCCCCAGCATTTT
CDR3 protein: CASSYQGASNQPQHF

D gene: TRBD1
clone size: .
V gene: TRBV3-1
J gene: TRBJ1-1
CDR3 DNA: TGTGCCAGCAGCCAAGGGACAGGGCGGACTGAAGCTTTCTTT
CDR3 protein: CASSQGTGRTEAFF

D gene: .
clone size: .
V gene: TRBV29-1
J gene: TRBJ2-7
CDR3 DNA: TGCAGCGTTGAATTGCGCGACGAGCAGTACTTC
CDR3 protein: CSVELRDEQYF

D gene: .
clone size: .
V gene: TRBV7-9
J gene: TRBJ2-4
CDR3 DNA: TGTGCCAGCAGTTTACTGGGGGAAGTAGACATTCAGTACTTC
CDR3 protein: CASSLLGEVDIQYF

D gene: .
clone size: few
V gene: TRBV30
J gene: TRBJ2-1
CDR3 DNA: TGTGCCTGGAGTGTACGGATGGATGACAATGAGCAGTTCTTC
CDR3 protein: CAWSVRMDDNEQFF

D gene: TRBD1
clone size: .
V gene: TRBV20-1
J gene: TRBJ2-2
CDR3 DNA: TGCAGTGCTACCAGGGGGCTACCGAACACCGGGGAGCTGTTTTTT
CDR3 protein: CSATRGLPNTGELFF

D gene: TRBD2
clone size: .
V gene: TRBV7-2
J gene: TRBJ2-3
CDR3 DNA: TGTGCCAGCAGCTTTCGGACTAGGGGAGGCACAGATACGCAGTATTTT
CDR3 protein: CASSFRTRGGTDTQYF

D gene: TRBD2
clone size: few
V gene: TRBV5-1
J gene: TRBJ2-2
CDR3 DNA: TGCGCCAGCAGCTCCCAAAGGCCTAGCGGGAGGACGAACACCGGGGAGCTGTTTTTT
CDR3 protein: CASSSQRPSGRTNTGELFF

D gene: .
clone size: .
V gene: TRBV25-1
J gene: TRBJ2-7
CDR3 DNA: TGTGCCAGCAGATCCCGACAGGCCCCCTACGAGCAGTACTTC
CDR3 protein: CASRSRQAPYEQYF

D gene: .
clone size: .
V gene: TRBV7-2
J gene: TRBJ2-7
CDR3 DNA: TGTGCCAGCAGCTTAGCGACTAGGTATGACGAGCAGTACTTC
CDR3 protein: CASSLATRYDEQYF

D gene: .
clone size: .
V gene: TRBV7-9
J gene: TRBJ2-1
CDR3 DNA: TGTGCCAGCAGCTTACGGTCAGGGATTTCGAATGAGCAGTTCTTC
CDR3 protein: CASSLRSGISNEQFF

D gene: TRBD1
clone size: few
V gene: TRBV6-5
J gene: TRBJ1-2
CDR3 DNA: TGTGCCAGCAGTTACACGGCCCAACAGGGGGGCTACACCTTC
CDR3 protein: CASSYTAQQGGYTF

D gene: .
clone size: .
V gene: TRBV7-2
J gene: TRBJ2-3
CDR3 DNA: TGTGCCAGCAGGGGGTCAGATACGCAGTATTTT
CDR3 protein: CASRGSDTQYF

D gene: .
clone size: few
V gene: TRBV6-2/TRBV6-3
J gene: TRBJ2-7
CDR3 DNA: TGTGCCAGCAGTTACTCCCAATATGGGCACCCCTACGAGCAGTACTTC
CDR3 protein: CASSYSQYGHPYEQYF

D gene: .
clone size: many
V gene: TRBV5-1
J gene: TRBJ2-5
CDR3 DNA: TGCGCCAGCAGCAATGGACAGTCAGATAGCGAGACCCAGTACTTC
CDR3 protein: CASSNGQSDSETQYF

D gene: .
clone size: few
V gene: TRBV3-1
J gene: TRBJ2-7
CDR3 DNA: TGTGCCAGCAGCCAAGTACAGGTTCCAAGCGAGCAGTACTTC
CDR3 protein: CASSQVQVPSEQYF

D gene: .
clone size: few
V gene: TRBV5-1
J gene: TRBJ2-1
CDR3 DNA: TGCGCCAGCCCGTCCGGGGCAGGGGTCGACAATGAGCAGTTCTTC
CDR3 protein: CASPSGAGVDNEQFF

D gene: TRBD1
clone size: few
V gene: TRBV15
J gene: TRBJ1-2
CDR3 DNA: TGTGCCACCAGCAGAGACCGGGACAGCTCAATCCATGGTGCCATCTACACCTTC
CDR3 protein: CATSRDRDSSIHGAIYTF

D gene: TRBD1
clone size: few
V gene: TRBV30
J gene: TRBJ2-4
CDR3 DNA: TGTGCCTGGAGTTTGGGACAGGGGGTAGTGGGCTTC
CDR3 protein: CAWSLGQGVVGF

D gene: .
clone size: .
V gene: TRBV29-1
J gene: TRBJ2-1
CDR3 DNA: TGCAGCGTCTCGACTATCGGGAATGAGCAGTTCTTC
CDR3 protein: CSVSTIGNEQFF

D gene: TRBD1
clone size: few
V gene: TRBV18
J gene: TRBJ2-1
CDR3 DNA: TGTGCCAGCTCACCACCGGGACAGGGCCCCTACAATGAGCAGTTCTTC
CDR3 protein: CASSPPGQGPYNEQFF

D gene: .
clone size: few
V gene: TRBV14
J gene: TRBJ2-7
CDR3 DNA: TGTGCCAGTAGCCAGACCCGTGTTTTAAGGCGGGAGCAGTACTTC
CDR3 protein: CASSQTRVLRREQYF

D gene: TRBD2
clone size: .
V gene: TRBV28
J gene: TRBJ2-7
CDR3 DNA: TGTGCCAGCAGTTTATCCGGGGGGGTCACCTACGAGCAGTACTTC
CDR3 protein: CASSLSGGVTYEQYF

D gene: .
clone size: many
V gene: TRBV4-2
J gene: TRBJ1-2
CDR3 DNA: TGTGCCAGCAGCGATCCAACACGTAACTATGGCTACACCTTC
CDR3 protein: CASSDPTRNYGYTF

D gene: TRBD1
clone size: few
V gene: TRBV2
J gene: TRBJ2-5
CDR3 DNA: TGTGCCAGCAGGGCGGGACAGGGGACCCCAACCCAGTACTTC
CDR3 protein: CASRAGQGTPTQYF

D gene: TRBD1
clone size: few
V gene: TRBV3-1
J gene: TRBJ2-7
CDR3 DNA: TGTGCCAGCAGCCAAGTTGGGACAGTCCCTGGGGAGCAGTACTTC
CDR3 protein: CASSQVGTVPGEQYF

D gene: .
clone size: few
V gene: TRBV27
J gene: TRBJ2-3
CDR3 DNA: TGTGCCAGCAGAATTTACCCGACTTTAGCGGATACGCAGTATTTT
CDR3 protein: CASRIYPTLADTQYF

D gene: .
clone size: few
V gene: TRBV12-3/TRBV12-4
J gene: TRBJ1-5
CDR3 DNA: TGTGCCAGCAGTTCCGGAGAGGGTGCGAATCAGCCCCAGCATTTT
CDR3 protein: CASSSGEGANQPQHF

D gene: TRBD2
clone size: few
V gene: TRBV6-5
J gene: TRBJ2-1
CDR3 DNA: TGTGCCAGCAGTTTCGATAGCGGGAGAAGCAATGAGCAGTTCTTC
CDR3 protein: CASSFDSGRSNEQFF

D gene: TRBD2
clone size: .
V gene: TRBV24-1
J gene: TRBJ2-1
CDR3 DNA: TGTGCCACCAGTGATCCGGGACTAGCGGGAGGACCCTACAATGAGCAGTTCTTC
CDR3 protein: CATSDPGLAGGPYNEQFF

D gene: .
clone size: few
V gene: TRBV5-1
J gene: TRBJ2-1
CDR3 DNA: TGCGCCAGCAGCTCGTTAGCTCAATGGCAAAATGAGCAGTTCTTC
CDR3 protein: CASSSLAQWQNEQFF

D gene: TRBD2
clone size: once
V gene: TRBV6-1
J gene: TRBJ2-1
CDR3 DNA: TGTGCCAGCAGGGAGTCTAGCGGGAGTTACAATGAGCAGTTCTTC
CDR3 protein: CASRESSGSYNEQFF

D gene: .
clone size: many
V gene: TRBV4-3
J gene: TRBJ2-7
CDR3 DNA: TGCGCCAGCAGCCAGGGACCGGCGCCACTTTACGAGCAGTACTTC
CDR3 protein: CASSQGPAPLYEQYF

D gene: TRBD1
clone size: .
V gene: TRBV6-2/TRBV6-3
J gene: TRBJ1-2
CDR3 DNA: TGTGCCAGCAGTTACGGGACAGTCAATGGTGGCTACACCTTC
CDR3 protein: CASSYGTVNGGYTF

D gene: .
clone size: few
V gene: TRBV4-1
J gene: TRBJ2-7
CDR3 DNA: TGCGCCAGCAGCCAAACTCCGCCAGGGATCGAAGAGCAGTACTTC
CDR3 protein: CASSQTPPGIEEQYF

D gene: TRBD1
clone size: few
V gene: TRBV20-1
J gene: TRBJ1-5
CDR3 DNA: TGCAGTGCTGACAGGGGGTCCAATCAGCCCCAGCATTTT
CDR3 protein: CSADRGSNQPQHF

D gene: TRBD1
clone size: few
V gene: TRBV7-8
J gene: TRBJ1-2
CDR3 DNA: TGTGCCAGCAGCTTAGTGGGACAGGGTTACGGTGGCTACACCTTC
CDR3 protein: CASSLVGQGYGGYTF

D gene: .
clone size: .
V gene: TRBV7-2
J gene: TRBJ2-1
CDR3 DNA: TGTGCCAGCAGCTTCCGGGCGTTGGGAGACAATGAGCAGTTCTTC
CDR3 protein: CASSFRALGDNEQFF

D gene: .
clone size: few
V gene: TRBV24-1
J gene: TRBJ2-1
CDR3 DNA: TGTGCCACCAGTGATCCGTCCAGGTTCTCCTACAATGAGCAGTTCTTC
CDR3 protein: CATSDPSRFSYNEQFF

D gene: .
clone size: .
V gene: TRBV6-2/TRBV6-3
J gene: TRBJ1-5
CDR3 DNA: TGTGCCAGCAGTCAGGAGGGTAGGAAACATCAGCCCCAGCATTTT
CDR3 protein: CASSQEGRKHQPQHF

D gene: .
clone size: .
V gene: TRBV9
J gene: TRBJ2-1
CDR3 DNA: TGTGCCAGCAGCGTAGACCCGCAGGGCTCTTACAATGAGCAGTTCTTC
CDR3 protein: CASSVDPQGSYNEQFF

D gene: .
clone size: .
V gene: TRBV7-8
J gene: TRBJ1-6
CDR3 DNA: TGTGCCAGCAGCTCCTGGGGCTCAGGCCTCTCCTATAATTCACCCCTCCACTTT
CDR3 protein: CASSSWGSGLSYNSPLHF

D gene: TRBD2
clone size: .
V gene: TRBV30
J gene: TRBJ2-2
CDR3 DNA: TGTGCCTGGTTATCGAGCGGGAGGCCCGCGGGCACCGGGGAGCTGTTTTTT
CDR3 protein: CAWLSSGRPAGTGELFF

D gene: TRBD1
clone size: .
V gene: TRBV5-5
J gene: TRBJ2-7
CDR3 DNA: TGTGCCAGCAGCTACATGGACAGGGTTGACGAGCAGTACTTC
CDR3 protein: CASSYMDRVDEQYF

D gene: .
clone size: .
V gene: TRBV19
J gene: TRBJ1-1
CDR3 DNA: TGTGCCAGTAGTATCTCCAGGAACACTGAAGCTTTCTTT
CDR3 protein: CASSISRNTEAFF